The next 2 T cell receptor beta chains were all read from a single sample in a study of blood T cell repertoires in COVID-19. This table comes from immunoSEQ multiplex PCR, and its TCRdb copy is limited to in-frame clones, with some not included. The data show about 45,000 clones, 80% seen once. Sequencing was carried out using peripheral blood. All receptors come from a man between 65 and 85 years old with acute or convalescent COVID-19.

The chain employs TRBV4-1 and TRBJ1-5; D remains unclear. Germline V lookup: CDR1 MGHRA, CDR2 YSYEKL. The CDR3 spans 13 residues. V was clipped by 1 base and J by 3 bases, with 4 bases between them. CDR3 DNA: TGCGCCAGCAGCCAAGTAATCAATCAGCCCCAGCATTTT. Translating gives CASSQVINQPQHF.

The chain is built from TRBV7-9 and TRBJ1-1; TRBD1 might be the D (6 bases). V was shortened by 5 bases and J by 5 bases, with 18 bases between the two germline ends. Germline V gives CDR1 SEHNR, CDR2 FQNEAQ (reference sequence). The CDR3 has 15 residues. CDR3 bases: TGTGCCAGCAGCCCCCTTCCGCAGGGGAATACTGAAGCTTTCTTT. It yields the protein CASSPLPQGNTEAFF.